This T cell receptor beta chain was sequenced in a study of blood T cells in healthy people across ages. Regarding the study as a whole: Older individuals had lower TCR beta diversity per million T cells (the decline was roughly linear). More naive CD4+ cells and higher diversity marked long-lived donors relative to aged donors. Researchers said unsorted PBMCs prevented a conclusive naive versus antigen-experienced comparison.

Total RNA was extracted at no less than 5.5 micrograms per sample. The CDR3 contains 14 residues. The V end was cut by 6 bases, the J end by 0 bases, with 10 bases between. Combining a sample-barcoded 5' primer with a J-beta primer mix, a second PCR ran for about 6 to 11 cycles. TCRdb ran MiXCR on the 5' RACE reads and lists one entry per CDR3 protein. The sample lists some 1.7 million distinct CDR3 sequences, about 28% occurring once. Turning to this clonotype: Antigen unknown.

The sequence came from a woman aged 25 to 39 in good health. Sequencing used blood. The chain links TRBV12-3 or TRBV12-4 to TRBJ2-3; D remains unclear. CDR3: CASSNRPSTDTQYF. Here the CDR3 DNA reads TGTGCCAGCAGCAATAGACCTAGCACAGATACGCAGTATTTT.